The clone carrying this T cell receptor beta chain appeared a few times. Its target is not known. Purity exceeded 95% in all sorted populations. These data come from a study of beta chain features in type 1 diabetes. Expressed TCRB transcripts were sequenced, since all the RNA that had been isolated was reverse transcribed. Assay: immunoSEQ multiplex PCR; the TCRdb copy retains only in-frame clones and omits some. This sample has approximately 730,000 clones, with around 15% found just once. Germline CDR1 SGHTA, CDR2 FQGTGA. V trimming: 5 bases; J trimming: 0 bases; junction bases outside the gene matches: 7. The CDR3 length is 15 residues. Study-level points and caveats: All four CD4+ subsets from Type 1 diabetes patients carried moderately but significantly shorter TCRB CDR3s.

The origin of this receptor is a man younger than 30 with type 1 diabetes. The sequenced sample consisted of naive CD4+ T cells from blood. V and J are TRBV7-3 and TRBJ2-7, with 7 nucleotides matching TRBD2. The CDR3 protein is CASSIRGGTSYEQYF. As DNA, the CDR3 is TGTGCCAGCAGCATACGCGGGGGAACCTCCTACGAGCAGTACTTC.